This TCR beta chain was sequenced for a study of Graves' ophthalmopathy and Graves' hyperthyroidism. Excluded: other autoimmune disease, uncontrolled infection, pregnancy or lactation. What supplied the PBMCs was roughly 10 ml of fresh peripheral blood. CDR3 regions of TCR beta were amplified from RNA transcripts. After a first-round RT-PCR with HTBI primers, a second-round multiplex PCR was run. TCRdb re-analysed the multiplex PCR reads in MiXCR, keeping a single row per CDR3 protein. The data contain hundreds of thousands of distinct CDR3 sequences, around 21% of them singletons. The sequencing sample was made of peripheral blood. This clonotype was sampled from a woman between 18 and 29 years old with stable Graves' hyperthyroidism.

The DNA for the CDR3 is TGTGCCAGCAGCCAAGGTCAGAGCTACAATCAGCCCCAGCATTTT. This gives the protein CASSQGQSYNQPQHF. This sequence joins TRBV3-1 and TRBJ1-5; no firm D call. Germline V lookup: CDR1 LGHDT, CDR2 YNNKEL (reference sequence). V was shortened by 1 base and J by 3 bases, with 10 bases between the two germline ends. The CDR3 sequence is 15 residues long.